This T cell receptor beta chain emerged from a study of blood T cells in healthy people across ages. This clonotype was observed a handful of times. Germline V lookup: CDR1 SGHTA, CDR2 FQGNSA. This CDR3 contains 13 residues. V lost 5 bases to trimming and J lost 10 bases, with 16 bases between them. For the second PCR, which ran for about 7 to 12 cycles, a sample-barcoded 5' primer and a J-beta primer mix were used. Every cDNA was tagged by a template-switch adaptor with 12 random nucleotides. MiXCR, run by TCRdb on the 5' RACE reads, gives a single entry per CDR3 protein. The data contain around 1,500,000 distinct CDR3 sequences, 35% to 45% of them singletons.

This chain links TRBV7-2 with TRBJ2-3; D uncertain. The source of this sequence is a woman younger than 30 in good health. The sequencing input was blood. The CDR3 region is CASSPARPDAQYF. The CDR3 coding sequence is TGTGCCAGCAGCCCCGCTCGTCCTGATGCGCAGTATTTT.